The 22 T cell receptor beta chains reported below all come from one sample, sequenced in a study of cytomegalovirus exposure and HLA in healthy donors. The PCR ran on 60 Vbeta and 13 Jbeta primers. Generated by immunoSEQ multiplex PCR, the TCRdb table keeps only in-frame clones and is missing some. Here the sample spans about 120,000 clones, 70% to 80% being singletons. Source material: PBMCs. The receptor set was obtained from a human donor in good health.

This rearrangement joins TRBV5-1 to TRBJ1-2, with TRBD1 identical over 11 bases. The CDR3 is 15 residues long. Unmatched junction bases numbered 6, after V lost 4 bases and J lost 4 bases. Looked up from germline, CDR1 is SGHRS and CDR2 is YFSETQ. CDR3 nucleotide sequence: TGCGCCAGCAGCCTGGGACAGGGGGGATCCTATGGCTACACCTTC. It translates to CASSLGQGGSYGYTF.

The chain recombines TRBV30 with TRBJ2-7; D call uncertain. The CDR3 has 12 amino acids. Germline V CDR1 and CDR2: GTSNPN, SVGIG (reference sequence). Trimming took 0 bases from V and 6 from J, leaving 9 bases between them. Here the CDR3 DNA reads TGTGCCTGGAGTGTCGGTCAGCGCGAGCAGTACTTC. Amino acid sequence: CAWSVGQREQYF. The full variable domain, completed using reference TRBV30 and TRBJ2-7, is SQTIHQWPATLVQPVGSPLSLECTVEGTSNPNLYWYRQAAGRGLQLLFYSVGIGQISSEVPQNLSASRPQDRQFILSSKKLLLSDSGFYLCAWSVGQREQYFGPGTRLTVT.

This clone was observed a few times. The CDR3 nucleotides are TGTGCCAGCAGTTACGGGACTAGCAGGCAAGATACGCAGTATTTT. Amino acids: CASSYGTSRQDTQYF. This chain joins TRBV6-5 and TRBJ2-3, with 9 bases matching TRBD2. The junction had 5 bases not matched to a gene; V was cut back by 2 bases and J by 5 bases. Germline-derived CDR1 and CDR2 are MNHEY and SVGAGI. This CDR3 has 15 residues.

This chain joins TRBV7-9 and TRBJ2-1; the match to TRBD2 covers 8 bases. Trimming cost V 4 bases and J 5 bases; bases outside gene matches: 7. There are 15 residues in the CDR3. CDR1 and CDR2 from the germline V gene are SEHNR and FQNEAQ (reference sequence). The chain's CDR3 is CASSSLSGAHNEQFF. In DNA form, the CDR3 reads TGTGCCAGCAGCTCCCTTAGCGGGGCGCACAATGAGCAGTTCTTC.

This CDR3 is CASSPSFGEHQPQHF. The CDR3 DNA is TGTGCCAGCTCACCAAGTTTCGGGGAACATCAGCCCCAGCATTTT. The chain combines TRBV18 with TRBJ1-5; D uncertain. Germline V gene sequence: CDR1 KGHSH, CDR2 LQKENI. The ends were cut back, 2 bases at V and 5 bases at J, with 13 bases in the middle. This CDR3 contains 15 residues.

The rearrangement links TRBV7-9 to TRBJ1-2; a weak D match, TRBD1 (6 bases). This CDR3 has 17 residues. Per germline, CDR1 SEHNR and CDR2 FQNEAQ (reference sequence). V was shortened by 5 bases and J by 5 bases, with 24 bases between the two germline ends. DNA of the CDR3: TGTGCCAGCAGCCCGAGAGGAGTTGCGAGGGGGTGGTATGGCTACACCTTC. This gives the protein CASSPRGVARGWYGYTF.

The chain recombines TRBV5-1 with TRBJ1-1; 8 bases line up with TRBD1. V lost 4 bases and J lost 3; bases outside the gene matches: 5. This CDR3 is 14 amino acids long. The germline V gene encodes CDR1 SGHRS and CDR2 YFSETQ. Written as DNA, the CDR3 is TGCGCCAGCAGCGATAAGACAGGGGACACTGAAGCTTTCTTT. Its translation is CASSDKTGDTEAFF.

This clone was picked up one time. The V gene is TRBV2, the J gene TRBJ1-1; 8 bases map to TRBD1. J was trimmed by 10 bases and V by 6 bases; bases with no gene match: 7. The germline gives CDR1 SNHLY, CDR2 FYNNEI. The CDR3 runs 12 residues. CDR3 amino acids: CASSPQGTGAFF. The CDR3 bases are TGTGCCAGCAGCCCCCAGGGGACAGGAGCTTTCTTT.

The chain links TRBV28 to TRBJ1-5; maybe TRBD1 (5 bases). The V end lost 7 bases, the J end lost 11 bases, and 27 bases lay between the germline ends. The germline V gene encodes CDR1 MDHEN and CDR2 SYDVKM. The CDR3 consists of 16 residues. CDR3: CASTTPGGVGARAQHF. CDR3 coding DNA: TGTGCCAGCACCACTCCCGGGGGGGTAGGGGCGAGGGCCCAGCATTTT.

Here the CDR3 DNA reads TGTGCCAGCAGTTTATTTGACAGGGGGAACACTGAAGCTTTCTTT. It translates to CASSLFDRGNTEAFF. The rearrangement uses TRBV28 and TRBJ1-1; TRBD1 aligns across 8 bases. The CDR3 is 15 residues long. The V segment lost 1 base and the J segment 1 base; nucleotides outside the gene matches: 2. CDR1 is MDHEN and CDR2 is SYDVKM in the germline V gene.

The J gene is TRBJ2-1, the V gene TRBV5-8; D is ambiguous. The CDR3 runs 13 residues. Per germline, CDR1 SGHTS and CDR2 YDEGEE. The ends were cut back, 1 base at V and 5 bases at J, with 7 bases in the middle. The CDR3 region has the DNA TGTGCCAGCAGCTTGTTTCAGGACAATGAGCAGTTCTTC. It specifies CASSLFQDNEQFF.

Written as DNA, the CDR3 is TGTGCCAGCAGCTCCGGACAGGTGAGGCCTTATAGCAATCAGCCCCAGCATTTT. Its translation: CASSSGQVRPYSNQPQHF. The rearrangement links TRBV5-6 to TRBJ1-5, with 7 bases matching TRBD1. The germline V gene has CDR1 SGHDT and CDR2 YYEEEE. V lost 3 bases, J lost 0 bases, and 12 bases stayed unmatched. This CDR3 is 18 amino acids long.

The rearrangement joins TRBV7-9 to TRBJ2-2; TRBD2 is a possible D gene (6 bases). Germline V gene lookup returns CDR1 SEHNR and CDR2 FQNEAQ (reference sequence). There are 15 residues in the CDR3. Trimming took off 3 bases at V and 2 bases at J, with 10 bases between the two ends. The CDR3: CASSFPAGNTGELFF. For the CDR3, the DNA is TGTGCCAGCAGCTTTCCAGCGGGTAACACCGGGGAGCTGTTTTTT.

The rearrangement links TRBV10-3 to TRBJ2-1, with 12 nucleotides matching TRBD2. The V gene's germline CDR1 is ENHRY and CDR2 SYGVKD. The CDR3 spans 16 residues. V gave up 5 bases and J gave up 10 bases; unmatched junction bases: 12. The CDR3 DNA reads TGTGCCATCAGTCCCCAGACTAGCGGGAGTGTGGGAGAGCAGTTCTTC. This sequence encodes CAISPQTSGSVGEQFF.

The J gene is TRBJ2-3, the V gene TRBV5-1; TRBD2 aligns across 10 bases. Germline assignment: CDR1 SGHRS and CDR2 YFSETQ. This CDR3 spans 17 amino acids. The trim removed 4 bases at V and 0 bases at J, leaving 8 bases unmatched. CDR3 nucleotide sequence: TGCGCCAGCAGCCTGGGGCTAGCGGGAGATAGCACAGATACGCAGTATTTT. The encoded protein is CASSLGLAGDSTDTQYF.

This rearrangement joins TRBV27 to TRBJ2-1; D is uncertain. The ends were cut back, 10 bases at V and 6 bases at J, with 10 bases in the middle. The V gene's germline CDR1 is MNHEY and CDR2 SMNVEV (reference sequence). The length of the CDR3 is 11 residues. CDR3 nucleotide sequence: TGTGCCACCCGGTCCACCAATGAGCAGTTCTTC. It yields the protein CATRSTNEQFF.

This chain connects TRBV7-6 to TRBJ1-3, with D possibly being TRBD1 (5 bases). The CDR3 is made up of 16 amino acids. Trimming took off 5 bases at V and 0 bases at J, with 14 bases between the two ends. Germline V gene sequence: CDR1 SGHVS, CDR2 FNYEAQ. The CDR3 loop reads CASSPLTDRSGNTIYF. The CDR3 bases are TGTGCCAGCAGCCCCTTGACAGACCGCTCTGGAAACACCATATATTTT.

The chain links TRBV30 to TRBJ1-2, with 7 bases aligning to TRBD1. J was trimmed by 7 bases and V by 2 bases; bases with no gene match: 10. The CDR3 runs to 14 residues. From germline, CDR1 is GTSNPN and CDR2 SVGIG (reference sequence). The CDR3: CAWSTTPGGIGYTF. CDR3 nucleotide sequence: TGTGCCTGGAGTACTACCCCAGGGGGGATTGGCTACACCTTC.

This clone came up a few times. The V and J genes are TRBV5-1 and TRBJ2-3; 8 bases are shared with TRBD2. V gave up 2 bases and J gave up 3 bases; unmatched junction bases: 8. The CDR3 is 16 amino acids. The germline V gene encodes CDR1 SGHRS and CDR2 YFSETQ. The CDR3 protein is CASSLSSRGGTDTQYF. The CDR3 coding sequence is TGCGCCAGCAGCTTATCTAGCCGGGGGGGGACAGATACGCAGTATTTT.

The chain combines TRBV4-3 with TRBJ1-5; TRBD1 might be the D (5 bases). V lost 3 bases, J lost 6 bases, and 9 bases lay in between. The CDR3 totals 13 residues. Germline V gives CDR1 LGHNA, CDR2 YSLEER. CDR3 sequence reads: CASSQGRGQPQHF. CDR3 coding DNA: TGCGCCAGCAGCCAGGGGAGGGGTCAGCCCCAGCATTTT.

The chain uses TRBV29-1 and TRBJ1-2; D uncertain. CDR1 and CDR2 from the germline V gene are SQVTM and ANQGSEA. The CDR3 has 12 residues. Trimming took off 2 bases at V and 0 bases at J, with 4 bases between the two ends. CDR3 in amino acids: CSVEQANYGYTF. In nucleotides, the CDR3 is TGCAGCGTTGAACAGGCTAACTATGGCTACACCTTC.

This chain connects TRBV7-9 to TRBJ2-5, with TRBD1 identical over 7 bases. The CDR3 has 14 residues. The germline V gene has CDR1 SEHNR and CDR2 FQNEAQ (reference sequence). Trimming cost V 6 bases and J 5 bases; bases outside gene matches: 9. The CDR3 sequence: CASRSTGLYETQYF. Here the CDR3 DNA reads TGTGCCAGCAGGTCGACAGGGTTATACGAGACCCAGTACTTC.